The source of this T cell receptor beta chain is a study of T cells after yellow fever vaccination. Overall study results and limits: Peaking on day 5 versus 15, the secondary response was faster but weaker.

The CDR3 is 15 residues long. The ends were cut back, 1 base at V and 0 bases at J, with 4 bases in the middle. The germline V gene has CDR1 MGHRA and CDR2 YSYEKL. Template-switching 5'RACE yielded the TCR cDNA; a universal primer site and UMIs were added in the process. One entry per CDR3 protein results from TCRdb running MiXCR on the 5' RACE reads. There are about 220,000 distinct CDR3 sequences in the sample; under 3.5% occur only once, and less than 3.5% lies in the top ten. This clonotype occurred many times. The antigen remains undetermined. The rearrangement joins TRBV4-1 to TRBJ1-6; D unresolved. This clonotype was obtained from a man younger than 30 who received the YFV17D yellow fever vaccine. The material sequenced was CD4+ T cells sorted from PBMCs, taken 10 days after the yellow fever booster vaccination. CDR3 amino acids: CASSQGSSYNSPLHF. CDR3 in DNA: TGCGCCAGCAGCCAAGGCAGCTCCTATAATTCACCCCTCCACTTT.